The following is a TCR beta chain sequence with its context. This CDR3 has 15 amino acids. Trimming took off 1 base at V and 7 bases at J, with 11 bases between the two ends. Germline lookup yields CDR1 KGHSH and CDR2 LQKENI. This sample is drawn from a study of radiotherapy plus CTLA-4 blockade in lung cancer. Assay used: immunoSEQ multiplex PCR; TCRdb lists only in-frame clones, some missing. There are tens of thousands of clones in the sample; approximately 76% occur only once, and 11% lies in the top ten. The sequence derives from a human donor with non-small cell lung cancer who had stable disease on radiotherapy plus ipilimumab. The sample was peripheral blood, taken from a patient treated with radiotherapy plus ipilimumab. The gene calls are TRBV18 and TRBJ1-6; no reliable D call. CDR3: CASSPRIGQNSPLHF. Here the CDR3 DNA reads TGTGCCAGCTCACCACGGATTGGGCAAAATTCACCCCTCCACTTT.